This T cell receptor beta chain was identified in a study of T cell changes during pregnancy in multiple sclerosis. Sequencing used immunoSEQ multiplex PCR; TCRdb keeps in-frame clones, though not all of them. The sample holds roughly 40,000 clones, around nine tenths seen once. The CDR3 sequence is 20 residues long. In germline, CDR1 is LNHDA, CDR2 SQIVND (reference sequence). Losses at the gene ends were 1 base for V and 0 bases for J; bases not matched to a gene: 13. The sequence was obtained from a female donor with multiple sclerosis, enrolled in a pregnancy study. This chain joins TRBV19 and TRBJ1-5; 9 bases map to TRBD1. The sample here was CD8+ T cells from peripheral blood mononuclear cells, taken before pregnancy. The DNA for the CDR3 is TGTGCCAGTAGTATAGTAGTAGGACAGGGGCCCTACTATAGCAATCAGCCCCAGCATTTT. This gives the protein CASSIVVGQGPYYSNQPQHF.